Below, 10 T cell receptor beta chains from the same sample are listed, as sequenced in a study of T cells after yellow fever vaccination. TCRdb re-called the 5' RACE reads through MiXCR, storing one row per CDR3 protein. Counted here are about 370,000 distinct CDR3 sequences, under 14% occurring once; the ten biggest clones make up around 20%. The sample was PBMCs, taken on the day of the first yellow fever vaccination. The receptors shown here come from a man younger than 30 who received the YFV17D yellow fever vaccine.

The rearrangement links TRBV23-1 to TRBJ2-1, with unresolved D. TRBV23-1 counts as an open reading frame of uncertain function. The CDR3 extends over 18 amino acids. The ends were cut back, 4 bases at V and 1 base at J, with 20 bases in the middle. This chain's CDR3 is CASSRSIYCGLSYNEQFF. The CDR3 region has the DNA TGCGCCAGCAGTCGGTCAATTTATTGTGGGCTATCCTACAATGAGCAGTTCTTC.

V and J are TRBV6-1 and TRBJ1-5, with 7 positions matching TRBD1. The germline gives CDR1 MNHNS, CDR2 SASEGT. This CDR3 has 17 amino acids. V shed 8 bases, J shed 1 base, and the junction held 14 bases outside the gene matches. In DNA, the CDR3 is TGTGCCAGCGGAATATCCCGTTACAGGGGCAGCAATCAGCCCCAGCATTTT. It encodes CASGISRYRGSNQPQHF.

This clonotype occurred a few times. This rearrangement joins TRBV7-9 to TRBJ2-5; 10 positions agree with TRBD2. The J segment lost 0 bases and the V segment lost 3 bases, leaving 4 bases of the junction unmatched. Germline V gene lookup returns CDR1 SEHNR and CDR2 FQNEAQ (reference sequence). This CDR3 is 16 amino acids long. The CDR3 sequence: CASSFYSGGYQETQYF. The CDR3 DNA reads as TGTGCCAGCAGCTTTTATAGCGGGGGGTACCAAGAGACCCAGTACTTC. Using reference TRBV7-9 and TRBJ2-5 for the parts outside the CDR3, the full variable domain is DTGVSQNPRHKITKRGQNVTFRCDPISEHNRLYWYRQTLGQGPEFLTYFQNEAQLEKSRLLSDRFSAERPKGSFSTLEIQRTEQGDSAMYLCASSFYSGGYQETQYFGPGTRLLVL.

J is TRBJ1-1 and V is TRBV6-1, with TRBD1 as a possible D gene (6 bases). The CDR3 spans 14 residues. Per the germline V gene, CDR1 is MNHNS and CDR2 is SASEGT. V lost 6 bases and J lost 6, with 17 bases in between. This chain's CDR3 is CASSRGGLSPEAFF. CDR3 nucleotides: TGTGCCAGCAGCCGAGGGGGGCTGAGCCCTGAAGCTTTCTTT.

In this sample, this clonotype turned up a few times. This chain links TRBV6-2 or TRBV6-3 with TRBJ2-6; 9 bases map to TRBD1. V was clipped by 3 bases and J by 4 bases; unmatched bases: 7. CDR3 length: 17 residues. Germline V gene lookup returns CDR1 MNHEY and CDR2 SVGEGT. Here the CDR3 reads CASSYRTGVAGANVLTF. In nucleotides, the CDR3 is TGTGCCAGCAGTTATAGGACAGGGGTCGCCGGGGCCAACGTCCTGACTTTC.

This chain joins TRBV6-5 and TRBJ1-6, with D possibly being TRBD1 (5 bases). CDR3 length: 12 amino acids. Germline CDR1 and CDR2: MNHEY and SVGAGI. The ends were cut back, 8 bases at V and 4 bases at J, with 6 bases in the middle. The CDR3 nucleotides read TGTGCCAGCCGGGGGTATAATTCACCCCTCCACTTT. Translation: CASRGYNSPLHF.

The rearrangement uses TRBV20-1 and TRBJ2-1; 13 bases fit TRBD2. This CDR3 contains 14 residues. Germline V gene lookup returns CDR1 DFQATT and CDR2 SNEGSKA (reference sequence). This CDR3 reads CSLLTSGGAGEQFF. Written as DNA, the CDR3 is TGCAGCCTACTAACTAGCGGGGGGGCGGGTGAGCAGTTCTTC.

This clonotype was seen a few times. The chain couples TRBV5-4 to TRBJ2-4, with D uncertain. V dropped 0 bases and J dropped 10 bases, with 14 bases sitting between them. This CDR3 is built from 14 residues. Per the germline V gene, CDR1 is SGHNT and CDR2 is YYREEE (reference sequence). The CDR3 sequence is CASSLGLDTSIQYF. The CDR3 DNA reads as TGTGCCAGCAGCTTGGGGCTAGACACTTCTATTCAGTACTTC.

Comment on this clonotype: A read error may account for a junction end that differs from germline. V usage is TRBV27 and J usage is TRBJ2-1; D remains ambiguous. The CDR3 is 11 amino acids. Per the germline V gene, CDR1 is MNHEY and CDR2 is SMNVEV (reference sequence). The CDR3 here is CTSSLDNEQFF. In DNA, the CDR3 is TGCACCAGCAGTTTGGACAATGAGCAGTTCTTC.

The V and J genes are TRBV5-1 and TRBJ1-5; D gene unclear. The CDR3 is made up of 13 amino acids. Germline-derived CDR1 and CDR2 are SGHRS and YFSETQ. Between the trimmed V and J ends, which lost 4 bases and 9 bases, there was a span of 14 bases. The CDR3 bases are TGCGCCAGCAGCCTACATGGTGAAGGGCCCCAGCATTTT. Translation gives CASSLHGEGPQHF.